Given below is one TCR beta chain in context. This clonotype was counted a few times. Its specific antigen is unknown. No much larger clone is present one base from it, and per-base qualities are unavailable. Inclusive of the bounding cysteine and phenylalanine, the CDR3 is 17 residues long. Just the 51-base CDR3 DNA is kept, in frame starting at base 1. V is cut by 0 bases and J by 5 bases, and the space between the germline ends is 20 bases. Taken from the germline V gene, the CDR1 and CDR2 loops are SGDLS and YYNGEE. The sample comes from a study of early T cells in non-severe SARS-CoV-2 infection (dated by TCRdb to about 2021). About the full investigation: Bulk RNA from unsorted whole blood was used for TCR sequencing, so alpha and beta chains could not be paired.

Paper-wide results and their limitations: Matching against VDJdb was skewed toward anti-spike CD8 responses, likely underestimated virus-specific expansions, and missed private and CD4 specificities.

To prepare the library, 5' RACE was applied. Sequenced using a NextSeq 500. Unique molecular identifiers were attached to individual cDNA molecules in the TCR library protocol so that sequencing error and PCR bias could be corrected. Sequencing covered both TCR alpha and beta chains, and within each sample the abundances of alpha and beta sequences were tightly co-correlated. Processing in the source paper ran as follows. Decombinator V4 was used to annotate TCR sequences for V gene, J gene and CDR3. TCRs were defined as expanded if a significant change between any two time points was detected under a Poisson model with p below 0.0001. TCR abundances were normalised to the total number of TCRs sequenced per sample and were expressed as counts per million. MAIT TCRs were defined by TRAV1-2 paired with TRAJ12, TRAJ20 or TRAJ33, and iNKT TCRs by TRAV10 paired with TRAJ18. A search of VDJdb, accessed on 1 November 2021, was run for TCRs annotated to CMV, EBV and SARS-CoV-2, with TCRs annotated for multiple antigens excluded. Using fastp trimming at Q25 and MiXCR clonotype assembly, TCRdb reanalyzed the public sequencing data and kept in-frame beta chains. Rows are combined by CDR3 protein, so each entry shows the most common genes and DNA. The V and J calls reflect TCRdb's pipeline rather than the authors' work. The table for this sample lists 25,000 to 35,000 distinct CDR3 sequences; about 5% of them were counted only once. The ten largest make up approximately 2.4% of the sample.

The study was a case-control design nested within a healthcare worker cohort in London, UK, with weekly nasopharyngeal swab PCR tests and blood sampling. Healthcare workers were recruited between 23 and 31 March 2020, during the week of the UK lockdown, and were followed weekly for up to 16 weeks. In this chain, TRBV9 is recombined with TRBJ2-5; the D region may be TRBD1 or TRBD2, each matching 5 bases equally. The sequence was obtained from an adult who was a healthcare worker with PCR-confirmed SARS-CoV-2 infection or an uninfected control (not recorded which). Specimen: whole blood. CDR3 sequence: CASSVAPGLSEGETQYF. In nucleotide form, the sequence is TGTGCCAGCAGCGTAGCCCCTGGACTTTCAGAGGGGGAGACCCAGTACTTC.